This T cell receptor beta chain was captured by sequencing in a study of shared clonotypes between healthy human individuals. Produced via immunoSEQ multiplex PCR; TCRdb's table is partial and in-frame only. The data hold 2 million to 2.5 million clones, with roughly 95% observed a single time. Regarding the study as a whole: Compared with memory subsets, naive subsets generally had larger estimated richness.

The CDR3 spans 17 residues. V shed 2 bases, J shed 1 base, and the junction held 10 bases outside the gene matches. The germline V gene has CDR1 SEHNR and CDR2 FQNEAQ (reference sequence). A single count supports this clone. What it binds is unknown. Both subsets, CD45RA+ naive and CD45RA-negative memory, were split from the CD4+ cells. The source of this sequence is a man aged 18 to 30 in good health. The chain couples TRBV7-9 to TRBJ2-7; 8 bases agree with TRBD2. Sequenced input: naive CD4+ T cells sorted from blood. Subset given: CD45RA+ positively selected. The CDR3 DNA is TGTGCCAGCAGCTTAATTCCCGGGGGGGTTGAGTCCTACGAGCAGTACTTC. Its translation: CASSLIPGGVESYEQYF.